The 30 T cell receptor beta chains presented below share a single source sample, sequenced in a study of blood T cell repertoires in COVID-19 (dated by TCRdb to 2018 to 2020). Receptor libraries were prepared by the immunoSEQ multiplex PCR assay. Sourced from immuneACCESS, this table was stored by TCRdb with only in-frame sequences that have V and J called. A share of the clones is absent; for the studies checked, an unresolved V gene accounts for under half, and the remainder has no known explanation. The sample data list 180,000 or so clones, and around four fifths of these were observed just once. Approximately 4.7% of the sample rests with the top ten. Sequenced: PBMCs or T cells enriched from blood (not recorded which). These receptor sequences come from a woman between 50 and 59 years old who had recovered from COVID-19.

The chain recombines TRBV5-1 with TRBJ2-1; maybe TRBD1 (5 bases). Trimming pared 4 bases from V and 4 bases from J, leaving 9 bases between. The CDR3 consists of 13 residues. Germline V lookup: CDR1 SGHRS, CDR2 YFSETQ. Here the CDR3 reads CASSPNRYNEQFF. In DNA form, the CDR3 reads TGCGCCAGCAGCCCCAACAGGTACAATGAGCAGTTCTTC.

This chain links TRBV7-2 with TRBJ1-5; 7 bases line up with TRBD1. The V and J ends lost 3 bases and 7 bases, in that order; junction bases with no gene match: 9. Germline assignment: CDR1 SGHTA and CDR2 FQGNSA. CDR3 length equals 15 residues. The CDR3 loop is CASSFEGAGGQPQHF. The DNA of the CDR3 is TGTGCCAGCAGCTTTGAAGGGGCAGGGGGACAGCCCCAGCATTTT.

The gene calls are TRBV7-2 and TRBJ1-2; 11 bases are a match to TRBD1. Germline V gives CDR1 SGHTA, CDR2 FQGNSA. The CDR3 consists of 18 residues. J gave up 2 bases and V 5 bases, and 13 bases lay outside the gene matches. CDR3 protein: CASSLPSGTGGTNYGYTF. The CDR3 DNA reads TGTGCCAGCAGCCTTCCTTCCGGGACAGGGGGAACCAACTATGGCTACACCTTC. Drawing the rest from reference TRBV7-2 and TRBJ1-2, the complete variable domain is GAGVSQSPSNKVTEKGKDVELRCDPISGHTALYWYRQSLGQGLEFLIYFQGNSAPDKSGLPSDRFSAERTGGSVSTLTIQRTQQEDSAVYLCASSLPSGTGGTNYGYTFGSGTRLTVV.

The count of this clone is one. The rearrangement joins TRBV12-3 or TRBV12-4 to TRBJ1-2; TRBD1 agrees at 7 bases. V lost 5 bases to trimming and J lost 5 bases; unmatched junction nucleotides: 5. The CDR3 runs 13 residues. The CDR3 sequence: CASSVGQPYGYTF. CDR3 in DNA: TGTGCCAGCAGTGTGGGACAGCCATATGGCTACACCTTC.

The V gene is TRBV27, the J gene TRBJ1-2; no clear D gene. Germline assignment: CDR1 MNHEY and CDR2 SMNVEV (reference sequence). Trimming cost V 2 bases and J 0 bases, with 10 bases left between them. This CDR3 is built from 15 residues. CDR3 loop: CASSLTYNPNYGYTF. DNA for the CDR3: TGTGCCAGCAGTTTAACCTATAACCCTAACTATGGCTACACCTTC.

The V gene is TRBV6-6, the J gene TRBJ1-6; a weak D match, TRBD1 (6 bases). CDR1 and CDR2 from the germline V gene are MNHNY and SVGAGI (reference sequence). The CDR3 is 16 residues long. Trimming removed 5 bases from V and 5 bases from J, with 16 bases in between. CDR3 in amino acids: CASSQQTDSNNSPLHF. CDR3 nucleotides: TGTGCCAGCAGTCAGCAGACGGACAGCAATAATTCACCCCTCCACTTT.

The chain recombines TRBV7-2 with TRBJ1-6, with 7 bases aligning to TRBD1. Germline V CDR1 and CDR2: SGHTA, FQGNSA. V trimming: 2 bases; J trimming: 7 bases; junction bases outside the gene matches: 5. The CDR3 extends over 15 amino acids. CDR3 DNA sequence: TGTGCCAGCAGCTTAAAAGGGGGCGGAAATTCACCCCTCCACTTT. It translates to CASSLKGGGNSPLHF.

This clone was detected many times. The V gene is TRBV27, the J gene TRBJ2-2, with a tentative D call TRBD1 (5 bases). CDR1 is MNHEY, CDR2 SMNVEV, per germline (reference sequence). There are 15 residues in the CDR3. Trimming took off 3 bases at V and 5 bases at J, with 13 bases between the two ends. In DNA form, the CDR3 reads TGTGCCAGCAGTTTGCTAGGGGTTGGTACCGGGGAGCTGTTTTTT. It encodes CASSLLGVGTGELFF.

The table lists this clone with a count of one. This sequence joins TRBV28 and TRBJ1-2; 11 bases align to TRBD1. V gave up 5 bases and J gave up 8 bases; unmatched junction bases: 13. The CDR3 length is 16 residues. Germline assignment: CDR1 MDHEN and CDR2 SYDVKM. This chain's CDR3 is CASSPGTGGNSRGYTF. CDR3 in DNA: TGTGCCAGCAGTCCCGGGACAGGGGGGAACTCTCGAGGCTACACCTTC.

The chain employs TRBV19 and TRBJ1-5, with no clear D. Germline loops: CDR1 LNHDA, CDR2 SQIVND (reference sequence). This CDR3 contains 13 residues. Trimming took 7 bases from V and 4 from J, leaving 11 bases between them. This chain's CDR3 is CASTSGSNQPQHF. The DNA for the CDR3 is TGTGCCAGTACCTCCGGGTCGAATCAGCCCCAGCATTTT.

The rearrangement joins TRBV7-8 to TRBJ1-1; unclear D gene. CDR1 and CDR2 from the germline V gene are SGHVS and FQNEAQ. CDR3 length equals 12 residues. The V and J ends lost 5 bases and 5 bases respectively, with 9 bases between them. The DNA for the CDR3 is TGTGCCAGCAGCCGCCGCGGAACTGAAGCTTTCTTT. It translates to CASSRRGTEAFF. The variable domain in full, with the rest retrieved from reference TRBV7-8 and TRBJ1-1, is GAGVSQSPRYKVAKRGQDVALRCDPISGHVSLFWYQQALGQGPEFLTYFQNEAQLDKSGLPSDRFFAERPEGSVSTLKIQRTQQEDSAVYLCASSRRGTEAFFGQGTRLTVV.

The rearrangement joins TRBV5-6 to TRBJ1-2; TRBD1 matches at 7 bases. Trimming cost V 0 bases and J 3 bases; bases outside gene matches: 2. Germline CDR1 SGHDT, CDR2 YYEEEE. The CDR3 spans 14 residues. In nucleotides, the CDR3 is TGTGCCAGCAGCTTGGAAGGGGGCGACTATGGCTACACCTTC. Encoded protein: CASSLEGGDYGYTF.

The J gene is TRBJ2-2, the V gene TRBV5-1; D might be TRBD2 (6 bases). The CDR3 covers 15 residues. The V and J ends lost 1 base and 4 bases respectively, with 11 bases between them. Looked up from germline, CDR1 is SGHRS and CDR2 is YFSETQ. CDR3 nucleotides: TGCGCCAGCAGCTTGCCGGGAGTGGCCACCGGGGAGCTGTTTTTT. It codes for CASSLPGVATGELFF.

This chain links TRBV5-4 with TRBJ1-4; D uncertain. Trimming left V 3 bases short and J 5 bases short, with 11 bases between. This CDR3 has 14 amino acids. Germline-derived CDR1 and CDR2 are SGHNT and YYREEE (reference sequence). The DNA for the CDR3 is TGTGCCAGCAGCTACAGTCAGAAGAATGAAAAACTGTTTTTT. Its protein is CASSYSQKNEKLFF.

The rearrangement links TRBV19 to TRBJ2-5, with 7 bases fitting TRBD2. Germline V gene sequence: CDR1 LNHDA, CDR2 SQIVND (reference sequence). CDR3 length: 16 residues. The V gene end was trimmed by 5 bases and the J gene end by 0 bases; junction bases not matched to a gene: 9. The DNA of the CDR3 is TGTGCCAGTAGTCCCCGGGGAGCGGGGTACCAAGAGACCCAGTACTTC. Amino acids: CASSPRGAGYQETQYF.

The V gene is TRBV28, the J gene TRBJ1-2, with 9 bases fitting TRBD1. This CDR3 is 13 amino acids long. The trim removed 2 bases at V and 10 bases at J, leaving 5 bases unmatched. CDR1 is MDHEN and CDR2 is SYDVKM in the germline V gene. The CDR3 DNA follows: TGTGCCAGCAGTTTAAGGGACAGGGTTGCCTACACCTTC. Translation gives CASSLRDRVAYTF.

The V and J genes are TRBV28 and TRBJ1-1, with D tentatively TRBD1 (5 bases). Per germline, CDR1 MDHEN and CDR2 SYDVKM. This CDR3 comprises 14 residues. V was trimmed by 6 bases and J by 0 bases, leaving 11 bases between them. CDR3 loop: CASRPLGLNTEAFF. DNA of the CDR3: TGTGCCAGCAGGCCCTTGGGGCTGAACACTGAAGCTTTCTTT.

The genes are TRBV4-1 and TRBJ2-1; 11 bases agree with TRBD2. The CDR3 is 18 residues long. Unmatched junction bases numbered 9, after V lost 5 bases and J lost 0 bases. CDR1 is MGHRA and CDR2 is YSYEKL in the germline V gene. The CDR3 sequence: CASSTLAGGLSSYNEQFF. DNA of the CDR3: TGCGCCAGCAGCACTCTAGCGGGGGGCTTGAGCTCCTACAATGAGCAGTTCTTC.

The V call is TRBV9, the J call TRBJ1-2; TRBD1 matches at 9 bases. Germline CDR1 and CDR2: SGDLS and YYNGEE. Trimming took 3 bases from V and 8 from J; bases not matched to a gene: 8. The CDR3 has 14 amino acids. The CDR3 reads CASSAPGQGNGYTF. The CDR3 coding sequence is TGTGCCAGCAGCGCGCCGGGACAGGGAAACGGCTACACCTTC. The full variable domain, in which reference TRBV9 and TRBJ1-2 provide the parts outside the CDR3, is DSGVTQTPKHLITATGQRVTLRCSPRSGDLSVYWYQQSLDQGLQFLIQYYNGEERAKGNILERFSAQQFPDLHSELNLSSLELGDSALYFCASSAPGQGNGYTFGSGTRLTVV.

This chain uses TRBV7-2 with TRBJ2-3; possibly TRBD1 for D (5 bases). Germline V gene sequence: CDR1 SGHTA, CDR2 FQGNSA. The CDR3 has 16 residues. Trimming removed 0 bases at V and 2 bases at J, with 12 bases between. CDR3 sequence: CASSLARAGITDTQYF. The DNA of the CDR3 is TGTGCCAGCAGCTTAGCCCGCGCAGGGATCACAGATACGCAGTATTTT.

V and J are TRBV5-4 and TRBJ1-2, with a weak D call TRBD1 (5 bases). Germline V gene lookup returns CDR1 SGHNT and CDR2 YYREEE (reference sequence). V lost 4 bases, J lost 4 bases, and 8 bases lay in between. The CDR3 length is 12 residues. CDR3: CASSATAYGYTF. The CDR3 DNA follows: TGTGCCAGCAGCGCGACAGCCTATGGCTACACCTTC.

The chain carries TRBV21-1 and TRBJ2-7; the table's D call, TRBD1, has no DNA check behind it. TRBV21-1 represents a pseudogene. The CDR3 totals 15 residues. CDR3 sequence reads: CASSNPWTGWSEQYV. DNA of the CDR3: TGTGCCAGCAGCAACCCATGGACAGGGTGGAGCGAGCAGTACGTC.

This clone was detected once. The chain is built from TRBV13 and TRBJ1-3; D unresolved. Trimming pared 0 bases from V and 5 bases from J, leaving 11 bases between. CDR1 is PRHDT and CDR2 is FYEKMQ in the germline V gene (reference sequence). This CDR3 contains 15 residues. CDR3 sequence reads: CASSLGVGRRNTIYF. The CDR3 coding sequence is TGTGCCAGCAGCTTAGGAGTAGGGAGGAGAAACACCATATATTTT.

The V and J genes are TRBV5-4 and TRBJ2-1; TRBD1 might be the D (5 bases). This CDR3 spans 15 amino acids. V shed 4 bases and J shed 7 bases, with 18 bases lying between them. From germline, CDR1 is SGHNT and CDR2 YYREEE (reference sequence). The CDR3 bases are TGTGCCAGCAGCGGGGCCTCGGCGCTTACGAATGAGCAGTTCTTC. Translated, it gives CASSGASALTNEQFF.

This clone was seen a handful of times. The chain recombines TRBV29-1 with TRBJ1-2; 8 positions agree with TRBD1. Germline CDR1 reads SQVTM; CDR2 reads ANQGSEA. This CDR3 is 13 amino acids long. Trimming removed 6 bases from V and 4 bases from J; junction bases left unmatched: 7. This chain's CDR3 is CSVDRGVGYGYTF. The CDR3 nucleotides are TGCAGCGTCGACAGGGGAGTTGGCTATGGCTACACCTTC. Filled out from reference TRBV29-1 and TRBJ1-2, the complete variable domain reads SAVISQKPSRDICQRGTSLTIQCQVDSQVTMMFWYRQQPGQSLTLIATANQGSEATYESGFVIDKFPISRPNLTFSTLTVSNMSPEDSSIYLCSVDRGVGYGYTFGSGTRLTVV.

V gene TRBV9 combines with J gene TRBJ2-3; possibly TRBD2 for D (6 bases). Germline assignment: CDR1 SGDLS and CDR2 YYNGEE. This CDR3 has 15 residues. Trimming left V 1 base short and J 2 bases short, with 11 bases between. The CDR3 protein is CASSVTGGNTDTQYF. DNA for the CDR3: TGTGCCAGCAGCGTAACCGGGGGAAACACAGATACGCAGTATTTT.

The J gene is TRBJ1-4, the V gene TRBV28, with no clear D. CDR1 is MDHEN, CDR2 SYDVKM, per germline. The CDR3 length is 15 residues. V lost 5 bases to trimming and J lost 0 bases, with 10 bases between them. CDR3 sequence: CASSPRFATNEKLFF. The CDR3 nucleotides are TGTGCCAGCAGTCCCCGGTTTGCAACTAATGAAAAACTGTTTTTT.

This sequence joins TRBV9 and TRBJ2-2; 9 bases agree with TRBD2. From germline, CDR1 is SGDLS and CDR2 YYNGEE. The CDR3 runs 17 residues. Germline trimming cut 0 bases from V and 5 bases from J; bases unmatched to any gene: 8. The DNA for the CDR3 is TGTGCCAGCAGCGTAGTTAGCGGGAGACGTAAAACCGGGGAGCTGTTTTTT. Its translation is CASSVVSGRRKTGELFF.

The chain couples TRBV5-8 to TRBJ2-1; a possible D gene is TRBD1 (6 bases). Germline CDR1 reads SGHTS; CDR2 reads YDEGEE. This CDR3 has 15 residues. V lost 4 bases and J lost 0, with 11 bases in between. This CDR3 reads CASSRQGSSYNEQFF. The CDR3 coding sequence is TGTGCCAGCAGCCGTCAGGGGAGCTCCTACAATGAGCAGTTCTTC.

This clone was found once. The chain is built from TRBV9 and TRBJ1-3; a possible D gene is TRBD1 (5 bases). V dropped 2 bases and J dropped 4 bases, with 13 bases sitting between them. Per germline, CDR1 SGDLS and CDR2 YYNGEE. The CDR3 totals 15 residues. The CDR3 here is CASSVQGRFGNTIYF. CDR3 DNA: TGTGCCAGCAGCGTCCAGGGTCGGTTCGGAAACACCATATATTTT.